This T cell receptor (beta chain) was identified during a study of cytomegalovirus exposure and HLA in healthy donors. The V and J ends lost 6 bases and 4 bases, in that order; junction bases with no gene match: 4. Per germline, CDR1 MGHDK and CDR2 SYGVNS. This CDR3 has 13 amino acids. Only in-frame clones appear in the TCRdb table, and some are missing; sequencing was by immunoSEQ multiplex PCR. The table records about 150,000 clones, roughly 90% of them present only once. The chain carries TRBV25-1 and TRBJ1-2; 8 bases are a match to TRBD1. This receptor was taken from a man younger than 35 in good health and CMV-seronegative. The sample was PBMCs. The CDR3 loop is CASRGQEAYGYTF. Written as DNA, the CDR3 is TGTGCCAGCAGGGGACAGGAAGCCTATGGCTACACCTTC.